This entry lists 2 T cell receptor beta chains sequenced from one sample in a study of T cell responses to AZD1222 COVID-19 vaccine. Method: immunoSEQ multiplex PCR; TCRdb's copy keeps in-frame clones and lacks some. The sample includes 150,000 to 190,000 clones, around 87% of them seen just once. The specimen comprised peripheral blood, sampled 28 days after the second AZD1222 dose. These receptors were collected from an adult who received the AZD1222 COVID-19 vaccine.

This clone turned up a few times. The genes are TRBV7-2 and TRBJ1-1; 9 bases match TRBD1. The CDR3 contains 15 residues. Germline lookup yields CDR1 SGHTA and CDR2 FQGNSA. With 0 bases clipped from V and 12 bases from J, the junction kept 11 bases outside the gene matches. CDR3 protein: CASSLAPGQGLGTFF. The CDR3, as DNA: TGTGCCAGCAGCTTAGCCCCGGGACAGGGACTCGGAACTTTCTTT.

DNA of the CDR3: TGTGCCAGCTCGCAGCAAGCGGCCTCTGGGGCCAACGTCCTGACTTTC. Protein sequence: CASSQQAASGANVLTF. This chain joins TRBV18 and TRBJ2-6; perhaps TRBD2 as D (5 bases). CDR1 and CDR2 (germline): KGHSH, LQKENI. The length of the CDR3 is 16 residues. The V and J ends lost 6 bases and 0 bases respectively, with 12 bases between them.